Here is one T cell receptor (beta chain) with its context. The antigen it recognizes is unknown. The sample holds no much larger clone one base away, and base qualities are not on file. The germline V gene supplies CDR1 SGHVS and CDR2 FNYEAQ. V loses 5 bases of germline sequence and J loses 0 bases, and the interval between the two ends is 13 bases. The CDR3 runs 15 amino acids, cysteine and phenylalanine included. The sequence is cut down to CDR3 DNA, 45 bases in frame from base 1. These data come from a study of T cell responses to AZD1222 COVID-19 vaccine (dated by TCRdb to the early 2020s). As for the study more broadly: AZD1222 recipients whose second dose came at about 4 weeks and those whose second dose came at about 12 weeks were combined into one group, since spike-specific TCR depth and breadth did not differ between the two schedules. TCR sequencing was performed for 230 to 250 trial participants, of whom 207 were given two doses of AZD1222 and around 25 were given two doses of MenACWY control vaccine. Trial participants were enrolled by age into 18-55, 56-69 and 70-plus year subgroups, with approximately 150, 30 and 60 TCR-sequenced participants respectively. Broader findings and caveats from the paper: CD4 TCRs associated with the vaccine covered the entire spike protein, and the dominant responses were in regions 160-218 and 743-854. Participants were mostly white British and included more females than males, and it was suggested by the authors that clonal diversity may have been underestimated. After two AZD1222 doses, both the breadth and the depth of spike-specific TCRs were significantly higher than at day 0 and than in MenACWY recipients. Because no day 14 peak-response samples were available, the repertoires could be characterized only after the peak T cell response. In the small 56-69-year group, the increase in depth fell short of significance, most likely because of low power. Only five or six AZD1222 recipients were SARS-CoV-2 seropositive at baseline, limiting conclusions about previously exposed vaccinees. Reportedly, almost half of the unique spike-specific TCRs recognized epitopes lying outside the regions that are mutated in the B.1.351 and B.1.1.7 variants.

The time point label on this specimen signifies: baseline before first vaccination. Vaccinee samples came from UK trials COV001 and COV002, including a single-blind randomized controlled phase 2/3 trial of AZD1222 (ChAdOx1 nCoV-19) in healthy adults. For TCRbeta chain sequencing, PBMC samples were collected from trial participants at day 0 and at day 28 after the second dose. The CDR3 regions of human TCRbeta chains were analyzed by immunosequencing. Regarding the original processing steps: TCRs in the repertoires were compared against a reference library of SARS-CoV-2-specific TCRs that had been generated with the MIRA antigen-specificity platform. Breadth was defined as the fraction of unique TCRs that were SARS-CoV-2-associated. Depth was defined as the fraction of total T cells that were SARS-CoV-2-associated. Using the MIRA data, each spike-specific TCR was assigned both to the spike region to which the TCR was reactive and to a CD4 or CD8 class. Log10-transformed breadth and depth values were compared by one-way ANOVA with Sidak's multiple comparisons tests. TCRdb stores this immuneACCESS table with in-frame sequences only. Part of the clones is absent; in the studies checked, under half of the shortfall reflects unresolved V genes, and no reason is known for the rest. V and J calls and clone size are those listed in that table; D and trimming were worked out from the DNA. The sample table records about 120,000 clones; roughly 92% of these occur just once. The ten biggest clones cover over 1.5% of the sample.

This specimen was peripheral blood, taken on day 0 of AZD1222 vaccination. The TCR originated in an adult in good health. The V gene is TRBV7-6 and the J gene is TRBJ1-2, with TRBD1 tentatively as D gene (5 bases match). The CDR3 region: CASSRTAGANYGYTF. The DNA sequence follows: TGTGCCAGCAGCCGCACAGCGGGGGCTAACTATGGCTACACCTTC.